The 18 T cell receptor beta chains presented below share a single source sample, sequenced in a study of response to subunit inactivated influenza vaccine (dated by TCRdb to 2017 to 2018). The receptor library was made with RT-PCR. The listed sequencing device is Illumina HiSeq 2500. TCRdb reprocessed the public reads (quality trimming at Q25 with fastp, clone calling with MiXCR) and kept in-frame beta chains. Rows are combined by CDR3 protein, so each entry shows the most common genes and DNA. The sample table lists 150,000 or so distinct CDR3 sequences, about a tenth of them with a count of one. The top ten hold 12% of the sample. The meaning of the sample's time point label: approximately 45 days after influenza vaccine administration. The source was non-naive T cells sorted from PBMCs, collected about 40 days after vaccination. Interpreted using the paper, the cell subset or site label stands for: memory T cell fraction. The source is a man between 45 and 60 years old who received an inactivated influenza vaccine. Donor details come from another sample of the same person, matched by shared clones.

V usage is TRBV4-3 and J usage is TRBJ2-1; 7 bases line up with TRBD1. V trimming: 3 bases; J trimming: 5 bases; junction bases outside the gene matches: 4. CDR1 LGHNA and CDR2 YSLEER come from the germline V gene. The CDR3 length is 14 residues. The CDR3 DNA follows: TGCGCCAGCAGCCAGGGGACAGACGACAATGAGCAGTTCTTC. This encodes CASSQGTDDNEQFF.

This clonotype was seen ten or more times. The rearrangement joins TRBV7-3 to TRBJ1-5, with D possibly matching TRBD1 (5 bases). Trimming removed 7 bases from V and 5 bases from J, with 12 bases in between. The CDR3 is 13 amino acids. Germline V lookup: CDR1 SGHTA, CDR2 FQGTGA. The CDR3 coding sequence is TGTGCCAGCACCAAAGACAGACATCAGCCCCAGCATTTT. Encoded protein: CASTKDRHQPQHF.

The chain links TRBV20-1 to TRBJ2-2; D is undetermined. The CDR3 spans 14 residues. CDR1 DFQATT and CDR2 SNEGSKA come from the germline V gene (reference sequence). The V end was cut by 5 bases, the J end by 5 bases, with 15 bases between. CDR3 loop: CSAPPPLGTGELFF. CDR3 nucleotides: TGCAGTGCTCCCCCCCCTCTGGGAACCGGGGAGCTGTTTTTT.

This rearrangement joins TRBV28 to TRBJ2-5; 10 bases are a match to TRBD2. V shed 7 bases, J shed 5 bases, and the junction held 25 bases outside the gene matches. The CDR3 is made up of 20 amino acids. Germline V gene sequence: CDR1 MDHEN, CDR2 SYDVKM. The CDR3 region is CASTEQDQVFSGGPPETQYF. CDR3 sequence (DNA): TGTGCCAGCACCGAGCAGGATCAGGTTTTTAGCGGGGGGCCCCCGGAGACCCAGTACTTC. The full variable domain, its missing parts supplied by reference TRBV28 and TRBJ2-5, is DVKVTQSSRYLVKRTGEKVFLECVQDMDHENMFWYRQDPGLGLRLIYFSYDVKMKEKGDIPEGYSVSREKKERFSLILESASTNQTSMYLCASTEQDQVFSGGPPETQYFGPGTRLLVL.

V and J are TRBV29-1 and TRBJ2-7; 8 nucleotides agree with TRBD1. Germline CDR1 is SQVTM and CDR2 is ANQGSEA. The CDR3 loop spans 16 amino acids. With 4 bases clipped from V and 3 bases from J, the junction kept 14 bases outside the gene matches. The CDR3 DNA reads TGCAGCGTTGTACTAGTGACAGGGGTCCGACTCTACGAGCAGTACTTC. Residues: CSVVLVTGVRLYEQYF.

The sample holds a few counts of this clonotype. The chain is built from TRBV3-1 and TRBJ2-3; TRBD2 agrees at 10 bases. The CDR3 length is 15 residues. The V segment lost 4 bases and the J segment 2 bases; nucleotides outside the gene matches: 3. Germline V gives CDR1 LGHDT, CDR2 YNNKEL (reference sequence). CDR3 nucleotide sequence: TGTGCCAGCAGCCTAGGACTAGCGGCCACAGATACGCAGTATTTT. Translated: CASSLGLAATDTQYF.

This clonotype showed up many times. This chain joins TRBV11-2 and TRBJ2-4, with D tentatively TRBD2 (6 bases). CDR1 is SGHAT, CDR2 FQNNGV, per germline. The V end lost 1 base, the J end lost 1 base, and 17 bases lay between the germline ends. The CDR3 spans 18 residues. The CDR3 DNA is TGTGCCAGCAGCTTAGGGGCATCGGGGGTAGGGGCCAAAAACATTCAGTACTTC. This codes for CASSLGASGVGAKNIQYF. Variable domain in full (rest from reference TRBV11-2 and TRBJ2-4): EAGVAQSPRYKIIEKRQSVAFWCNPISGHATLYWYQQILGQGPKLLIQFQNNGVVDDSQLPKDRFSAERLKGVDSTLKIQPAKLEDSAVYLCASSLGASGVGAKNIQYFGAGTRLSVL.

CDR3 nucleotide sequence: TGCAGTGCTAGAGATAGGGGACACAATAACTATGGCTACACCTTC. This gives the protein CSARDRGHNNYGYTF. This sequence joins TRBV20-1 and TRBJ1-2; D perhaps matches TRBD1 (6 bases). V lost 0 bases and J 1 base, leaving 12 bases between the germline ends. The CDR3 length is 15 residues. CDR1 and CDR2 from the germline V gene are DFQATT and SNEGSKA (reference sequence).

This clonotype was counted ten times or more. The rearrangement uses TRBV4-3 and TRBJ2-1; no clear D. The V and J ends lost 1 base and 10 bases respectively, with 5 bases between them. The CDR3 contains 11 residues. Germline V gene sequence: CDR1 LGHNA, CDR2 YSLEER. In nucleotides, the CDR3 is TGCGCCAGCAGCCAAGGCCAGGAGCAGTTCTTC. Its translation: CASSQGQEQFF.

The J gene is TRBJ1-5, the V gene TRBV10-3; 12 positions match TRBD1. Germline V gives CDR1 ENHRY, CDR2 SYGVKD. The V segment lost 6 bases and the J segment 6 bases; nucleotides outside the gene matches: 6. The CDR3 covers 15 residues. The CDR3 DNA follows: TGTGCCATCAGCGCCGGGACAGGGGGCTTTCAGCCCCAGCATTTT. Its protein product is CAISAGTGGFQPQHF.

The V and J genes are TRBV20-1 and TRBJ2-3; TRBD2 aligns across 12 bases. This CDR3 has 14 amino acids. The germline V gene has CDR1 DFQATT and CDR2 SNEGSKA (reference sequence). The junction had 6 bases not matched to a gene; V was cut back by 6 bases and J by 5 bases. The CDR3 DNA sequence: TGCAGTGCACGACTAGCGGGGGCGGGAGATACGCAGTATTTT. This gives the protein CSARLAGAGDTQYF.

This clonotype was seen ten or more times. This chain connects TRBV20-1 to TRBJ2-5; D might be TRBD1 (5 bases). This CDR3 has 13 residues. Germline V gene data show CDR1 as DFQATT and CDR2 as SNEGSKA (reference sequence). Trimming cost V 8 bases and J 2 bases, with 15 bases left between them. The CDR3 sequence: CSTRQTLQETQYF. CDR3 bases: TGCAGTACTCGACAGACTCTACAAGAGACCCAGTACTTC.

The chain joins TRBV27 to TRBJ1-2, with D possibly TRBD1 on 6 matching bases. V lost 3 bases to trimming and J lost 2 bases, with 7 bases between them. The CDR3 has 13 residues. Germline lookup yields CDR1 MNHEY and CDR2 SMNVEV (reference sequence). CDR3 coding DNA: TGTGCCAGCAGTTTTACAGGGAACTATGGCTACACCTTC. Protein product: CASSFTGNYGYTF.

The rearrangement uses TRBV14 and TRBJ2-2, with D perhaps TRBD1 or TRBD2 (5 bases each). Germline CDR1 SGHDN, CDR2 FVKESK. This CDR3 comprises 14 residues. The germline V and J ends were trimmed by 6 bases and 7 bases, with 15 bases remaining between them. CDR3 bases: TGTGCCAGCAGACTCGACGGGGCCTTCGGGGAGCTGTTTTTT. This encodes CASRLDGAFGELFF.

This clonotype occurred many times. The J gene is TRBJ1-2, the V gene TRBV28; no clear D. Germline-derived CDR1 and CDR2 are MDHEN and SYDVKM. The CDR3 totals 13 residues. With 6 bases removed from V and 2 bases from J, the gap between germline ends came to 10 bases. The CDR3 nucleotides read TGTGCCAGCAGCGCAGAAGACAACTATGGCTACACCTTC. Protein product: CASSAEDNYGYTF.

This clonotype appeared a few times. The rearrangement joins TRBV20-1 to TRBJ1-3, with TRBD1 identical over 7 bases. CDR1 is DFQATT and CDR2 is SNEGSKA in the germline V gene (reference sequence). This CDR3 comprises 14 residues. Losses at the gene ends were 3 bases for V and 4 bases for J; bases not matched to a gene: 6. The CDR3 DNA reads TGCAGTGCTAGGTGGACAGGATCCGGAAACACCATATATTTT. Translating it yields CSARWTGSGNTIYF.

This clonotype was seen repeatedly, ten times or more. The rearrangement uses TRBV15 and TRBJ1-2; 7 positions agree with TRBD1. This CDR3 has 13 amino acids. V was pared by 5 bases and J by 8 bases, with 8 bases of the junction left unmatched. Germline V gene sequence: CDR1 LNHNV, CDR2 YYDKDF (reference sequence). CDR3 loop: CATSSRTGSGYTF. The CDR3 bases are TGTGCCACCAGCTCCCGGACAGGATCGGGCTACACCTTC.

The V call is TRBV12-3 or TRBV12-4, the J call TRBJ2-3; 13 positions match TRBD2. The CDR3 loop spans 17 amino acids. V was pared by 5 bases and J by 4 bases, with 9 bases of the junction left unmatched. CDR3: CASSLDTSGRAADTQYF. For the CDR3, the DNA is TGTGCCAGCAGTCTCGATACTAGCGGGAGGGCCGCAGATACGCAGTATTTT.